The clone carrying this T cell receptor (beta chain) was observed at least ten times. Trimming removed 5 bases at V and 5 bases at J, with 19 bases between. Germline-derived CDR1 and CDR2 are KGHSH and LQKENI. CDR3 length equals 15 residues. Amplified TCR beta CDR3 regions derived from RNA transcripts. TCR CDR3 underwent first-round RT-PCR with the HTBI primer set. TCRdb fed the multiplex PCR reads into MiXCR, producing one record per CDR3 protein. The sample consists of some 600,000 distinct CDR3 sequences, approximately 15% of them appearing once. This record belongs to a study of T cells in Graves' hyperthyroidism and ophthalmopathy. Hyperthyroidism patients were newly diagnosed, had disease duration under 2 months, and were aged 18 to 65 years. The blood sample predates any ophthalmopathy symptoms, coming from first hyperthyroidism diagnosis.

The origin of this receptor is a woman in her twenties or thirties with Graves' hyperthyroidism that later progressed to Graves' ophthalmopathy. The chain employs TRBV18 and TRBJ2-7; a weak D match, TRBD2 (6 bases). Sequenced material: blood. In DNA, the CDR3 is TGTGCCAGCTCATCGGGACTTAACCTTATCCACGAGCAGTACTTC. Translation gives CASSSGLNLIHEQYF.